This is a list of T cell receptor beta chains from one sample in a study of blood T cell repertoires in COVID-19. Method: immunoSEQ multiplex PCR; TCRdb's copy keeps in-frame clones and lacks some. The sample gives over 150,000 clones, roughly 85% of which show up once; roughly 8.3% is in the top ten. Material for sequencing was peripheral blood. The receptors were gathered from a woman in her fifties or sixties with COVID-19, enrolled during active disease. CDR3s include the opening cysteine and the closing phenylalanine or tryptophan.

v_call cdr3_aa
TRBV18 CASSFGAGGRSGELFF
TRBV10-1 CASSISGSMDTQYF
TRBV18 CASSLGQGANTEAFF
TRBV11-3 CASSQGGSYNEQFF
TRBV7-2 CASSLERRNTEAFF
TRBV6-5 CARGTGLNYGYTF
TRBV9 CASSPGLAGRSDTQYF
TRBV7-7 CASSRTGPNEKLFF
TRBV29-1 CSVERQASYGYTF
TRBV7-3 CASSPNAARRETQYF
TRBV18 CASSQDRKNTEAFF
TRBV6-5 CASTGREYEQYF
TRBV28 CASSSTKGATDTQYF
TRBV6-1 CASSEKESQYF
TRBV5-1 CASSQTGRRETQYF
TRBV3-1/TRBV3-2 CASSLTHRGRNTIYF
TRBV9 CASSVKGLGQYTDTQYF
TRBV6-5 CASSYEGVSYNEQFF
TRBV11-3 CASSFSGLAGGDTQYF
TRBV11-3 CASSLGGLAGAHEQFF
TRBV18 CASSPAASDEQFF
TRBV6-6 CASSRGTAGNTIYF
TRBV18 CASSPPGQFYEQYF
TRBV25-1 CASIPNQWGRGKDYGYTF
TRBV7-3 CASSPTGGRDTEAFF
TRBV11-2 CASSWGGINTQYF
TRBV10-2 CASSQRQGGNTEAFF
TRBV5-1 CASSAGRFDTEAFF
TRBV27 CASSPRQGMGRLTEQFF
TRBV12-5 CASGQSQGVRREKLFF
TRBV5-1 CASRGGDNEKLFF